One T cell receptor (beta chain) is described in this entry. The antigen is unknown. The entry originates in a study of CD8 T cells in ankylosing spondylitis. The ends lost 5 bases at V and 4 bases at J; junction bases unmatched: 5. The CDR3 loop spans 15 amino acids. CDR1 is SGHTA, CDR2 FQGNSA, per germline. TCRdb re-derived calls from the 5' RACE reads in MiXCR, one entry per CDR3 protein. This sample carries roughly 200,000 distinct CDR3 sequences, roughly 25% of them seen once, and the ten largest clones take 5% to 7.5%. Study-level findings and limits: Fewer than 10 highly homologous variants made up a TCR beta motif that seemed to typify ankylosing spondylitis blood. Disease-linked clones bore a CD8+ phenotype and were relatively rare in peripheral blood.

The clonotype originates from a male donor with ankylosing spondylitis or in good health (not recorded which). The material sequenced was blood, either unsorted or a sorted T cell fraction (not recorded which). V and J are TRBV7-2 and TRBJ2-5; 12 bases fit TRBD2. The CDR3 DNA sequence: TGTGCCAGCAGCGAGGGACTAGCGGGTTTAGAGACCCAGTACTTC. Amino acid sequence: CASSEGLAGLETQYF.